These 30 T cell receptor beta chains were sequenced from one sample in a study of shared clonotypes between healthy human individuals. Using immunoSEQ multiplex PCR, the repertoire was profiled, and TCRdb retains in-frame clones only, with some absent. The repertoire consists of about 560,000 clones, with roughly 79% occurring once and the leading ten covering around 11%. The specimen sequenced was PBMCs. The source is a woman in her thirties or forties in good health. Some clones in this sample may be carry-over from other donors' samples.

The chain has TRBV28 and TRBJ2-3; 9 bases align to TRBD1. Germline CDR1 MDHEN, CDR2 SYDVKM. The junction had 6 bases not matched to a gene; V was cut back by 6 bases and J by 5 bases. There are 14 residues in the CDR3. The CDR3 region is CASSGTGSKDTQYF. Written as DNA, the CDR3 is TGTGCCAGCAGCGGGACAGGGAGTAAAGATACGCAGTATTTT. The full variable domain, its missing parts supplied by reference TRBV28 and TRBJ2-3, is DVKVTQSSRYLVKRTGEKVFLECVQDMDHENMFWYRQDPGLGLRLIYFSYDVKMKEKGDIPEGYSVSREKKERFSLILESASTNQTSMYLCASSGTGSKDTQYFGPGTRLTVL.

CDR3 coding DNA: TGTGCCAGCAGTTTCCCTGGTGCTGGGACTAGCGGGACGTACGAGCAGTACTTC. Its translation is CASSFPGAGTSGTYEQYF. The chain joins TRBV28 to TRBJ2-7; TRBD2 aligns across 13 bases. The CDR3 is 18 amino acids. The germline CDR1 and CDR2 sequences are MDHEN and SYDVKM. Germline trimming cut 3 bases from V and 4 bases from J; bases unmatched to any gene: 12.

The J gene is TRBJ2-7, the V gene TRBV6-6; D gene unclear. The CDR3 is 12 amino acids. Germline V CDR1 and CDR2: MNHNY, SVGAGI (reference sequence). Trimming took off 6 bases at V and 0 bases at J, with 6 bases between the two ends. The CDR3 is CASRGRSYEQYF. The CDR3 DNA is TGTGCCAGCAGGGGCCGCTCCTACGAGCAGTACTTC.

The genes are TRBV28 and TRBJ2-1, with a possible D match to TRBD1 (5 bases). The length of the CDR3 is 13 residues. Germline CDR1 and CDR2: MDHEN and SYDVKM. Trimming cost V 2 bases and J 6 bases, with 8 bases left between them. For the CDR3, the DNA is TGTGCCAGCAGTTTAGGAAGGGGCAATGAGCAGTTCTTC. This translates into CASSLGRGNEQFF.

The chain joins TRBV28 to TRBJ2-3; 12 bases match TRBD2. The CDR3 has 16 amino acids. The germline CDR1 and CDR2 sequences are MDHEN and SYDVKM. V lost 5 bases and J lost 5; bases outside the gene matches: 8. DNA of the CDR3: TGTGCCAGCAGTCCCCGGACTAGCGGGATTATAGATACGCAGTATTTT. It yields the protein CASSPRTSGIIDTQYF.

Of note for this clone: Just one base apart from a much larger clone, this may be a read error. Since the CDR3 does not end with the conserved phenylalanine or tryptophan, this likely comes from a read error. This chain links TRBV30 with TRBJ2-7; D gene uncertain. V lost 0 bases and J 7 bases, leaving 7 bases between the germline ends. The CDR3 sequence is 11 residues long. Germline V lookup: CDR1 GTSNPN, CDR2 SVGIG (reference sequence). The CDR3 is CAWSVQAEQYL. The CDR3 DNA reads as TGTGCCTGGAGTGTACAAGCGGAGCAGTACTTA.

The chain uses TRBV2 and TRBJ2-7; maybe TRBD1 (5 bases). This CDR3 comprises 13 residues. The V and J ends lost 6 bases and 1 base respectively, with 10 bases between them. Germline values: CDR1 SNHLY, CDR2 FYNNEI. The CDR3 nucleotides are TGTGCCAGCAGGTGGACACCATCCTACGAGCAGTACTTC. Encoded protein: CASRWTPSYEQYF.

This chain connects TRBV7-2 to TRBJ1-2; no definite D call. The germline gives CDR1 SGHTA, CDR2 FQGNSA. CDR3 length equals 13 residues. V was pared by 5 bases and J by 0 bases, with 7 bases between. CDR3 sequence (DNA): TGTGCCAGCAGCCCCGAGGCTAACTATGGCTACACCTTC. As protein: CASSPEANYGYTF.

The chain combines TRBV27 with TRBJ2-7; D perhaps matches TRBD1 (5 bases). CDR3 length: 13 residues. Between the trimmed V and J ends, which lost 3 bases and 1 base, there was a span of 7 bases. The germline CDR1 and CDR2 sequences are MNHEY and SMNVEV (reference sequence). CDR3 DNA: TGTGCCAGCAGTTTTCAGGGTTCCTACGAGCAGTACTTC. It encodes CASSFQGSYEQYF.

The V call is TRBV4-2, the J call TRBJ2-5; TRBD2 matches 8 bases. CDR3 size: 15 residues. With 2 bases clipped from V and 5 bases from J, the junction kept 7 bases outside the gene matches. Germline V gene sequence: CDR1 LGHNA, CDR2 YNFKEQ. CDR3 sequence reads: CASSQPVAGMETQYF. In DNA, the CDR3 is TGTGCCAGCAGCCAACCAGTAGCGGGAATGGAGACCCAGTACTTC.

V and J are TRBV11-2 and TRBJ2-2; D is unclear. This CDR3 has 15 amino acids. The ends were cut back, 2 bases at V and 4 bases at J, with 11 bases in the middle. Germline CDR1 reads SGHAT; CDR2 reads FQNNGV. CDR3 residues: CASSLTGTSTGELFF. The CDR3, as DNA: TGTGCCAGCAGCTTAACGGGCACGAGCACCGGGGAGCTGTTTTTT.

This clone was counted a single time. The CDR3 bases are TGTGCCAGCAGCTTGGTCCAGGGGACCTATGGCTACACCTTC. Its protein product is CASSLVQGTYGYTF. The chain joins TRBV5-6 to TRBJ1-2; possible D gene TRBD1, 6 bases. With 0 bases removed from V and 4 bases from J, the gap between germline ends came to 10 bases. The germline CDR1 and CDR2 sequences are SGHDT and YYEEEE. The CDR3 is made up of 14 amino acids.

A word on this clone: Mismatch with germline at one junction end may stem from a read error. The chain combines TRBV30 with TRBJ1-2; D possibly corresponds to TRBD1 (5 bases). Germline-derived CDR1 and CDR2 are GTSNPN and SVGIG (reference sequence). CDR3 length: 13 amino acids. CDR3 protein: CAWSTGPAGGHTF. CDR3 in DNA: TGTGCCTGGAGTACGGGGCCTGCAGGTGGCCACACCTTC.

CDR3 coding DNA: TGTGCCAGCAGACTCACAGGGGTGGGAAACACCATATATTTT. This gives the protein CASRLTGVGNTIYF. The chain couples TRBV6-1 to TRBJ1-3; TRBD1 matches at 7 bases. CDR1 and CDR2 (germline): MNHNS, SASEGT. CDR3 size: 14 residues. Germline trimming cut 6 bases from V and 4 bases from J; bases unmatched to any gene: 6.

In its sample, this clone was seen once. This chain uses TRBV5-1 with TRBJ2-3, with 13 bases lining up with TRBD2. In germline, CDR1 is SGHRS, CDR2 YFSETQ. The CDR3 is 16 amino acids. After removal of 4 bases from V and 5 bases from J, the junction contained 7 bases not matched to a gene. CDR3 residues: CASSQTSGRSGDTQYF. CDR3 DNA sequence: TGCGCCAGCAGCCAGACTAGCGGGAGGTCCGGAGATACGCAGTATTTT. The entire variable domain, with the rest obtained from reference TRBV5-1 and TRBJ2-3, is as follows: KAGVTQTPRYLIKTRGQQVTLSCSPISGHRSVSWYQQTPGQGLQFLFEYFSETQRNKGNFPGRFSGRQFSNSRSEMNVSTLELGDSALYLCASSQTSGRSGDTQYFGPGTRLTVL.

The chain recombines TRBV7-8 with TRBJ2-2; TRBD1 might be the D (5 bases). Trimming stripped 5 bases from V and 0 bases from J, with 13 bases between. Per the germline V gene, CDR1 is SGHVS and CDR2 is FQNEAQ. The CDR3 has 16 amino acids. The CDR3 DNA follows: TGTGCCAGCAGCGCCAACAGGCGGACGAACACCGGGGAGCTGTTTTTT. It specifies CASSANRRTNTGELFF. The whole variable domain, remainder taken from reference TRBV7-8 and TRBJ2-2, is GAGVSQSPRYKVAKRGQDVALRCDPISGHVSLFWYQQALGQGPEFLTYFQNEAQLDKSGLPSDRFFAERPEGSVSTLKIQRTQQEDSAVYLCASSANRRTNTGELFFGEGSRLTVL.

Only one count was recorded for this clone. The chain employs TRBV28 and TRBJ1-4; tentatively, D is TRBD1 (6 bases). Germline CDR1 MDHEN, CDR2 SYDVKM. The V end was cut by 3 bases, the J end by 4 bases, with 12 bases between. The length of the CDR3 is 15 residues. In DNA form, the CDR3 reads TGTGCCAGCAGTTTGGGAGGGGGAAATAATGAAAAACTGTTTTTT. Translation gives CASSLGGGNNEKLFF. The whole variable domain, filled in from reference TRBV28 and TRBJ1-4, reads DVKVTQSSRYLVKRTGEKVFLECVQDMDHENMFWYRQDPGLGLRLIYFSYDVKMKEKGDIPEGYSVSREKKERFSLILESASTNQTSMYLCASSLGGGNNEKLFFGSGTQLSVL.

For the CDR3, the DNA is TGTGCCATCAGTGAGTCGAATCTCCTCCGCAGCGAGCAGTACTTC. This sequence encodes CAISESNLLRSEQYF. The rearrangement joins TRBV10-3 to TRBJ2-5; no clear D gene. The assigned J gene may be wrong: the sequence end matches TRBJ2-7 better. Germline V gives CDR1 ENHRY, CDR2 SYGVKD. CDR3 length: 15 residues.

The genes are TRBV28 and TRBJ2-5; 11 bases are a match to TRBD2. Near its end, the DNA agrees better with TRBJ2-7, so the J call may be wrong. CDR1 is MDHEN, CDR2 SYDVKM, per germline. The CDR3 is 19 amino acids. As DNA, the CDR3 is TGTGCCAGCGTACCGGGAGGAGCTAGCGGGAGGTTAAGGGGTTACGAGCAGTACTTC. Translation gives CASVPGGASGRLRGYEQYF.

The chain uses TRBV4-2 and TRBJ1-2, with D possibly being TRBD1 (5 bases). The germline V and J ends were trimmed by 4 bases and 3 bases, with 9 bases remaining between them. This CDR3 comprises 13 residues. Per the germline V gene, CDR1 is LGHNA and CDR2 is YNFKEQ. The CDR3 region is CASSLQGDYGYTF. The DNA of the CDR3 is TGTGCCAGCAGCCTTCAGGGAGACTATGGCTACACCTTC.

For the CDR3, the DNA is TGTGCCAGCAGCCCTCGGGCCACCAGCTCCTACAATGAGCAGTTCTTC. Its protein product is CASSPRATSSYNEQFF. The chain is built from TRBV11-1 and TRBJ2-1; no clear D. This CDR3 has 16 amino acids. V was shortened by 5 bases and J by 0 bases, with 14 bases between the two germline ends. From germline, CDR1 is SGHAT and CDR2 FQDESV (reference sequence).

The CDR3 DNA is TGTGCCAGCAGCGTTACCGGGGGGGGGAGCTCCTACGAGCAGTACTTC. This encodes CASSVTGGGSSYEQYF. V and J are TRBV7-8 and TRBJ2-7; TRBD2 agrees at 8 bases. CDR1 and CDR2 (germline): SGHVS, FQNEAQ. The CDR3 length is 16 residues. V lost 5 bases, J lost 0 bases, and 9 bases stayed unmatched.

The rearrangement links TRBV28 to TRBJ1-1; D unresolved. This CDR3 has 13 amino acids. Between the trimmed V and J ends, which lost 6 bases and 2 bases, there was a span of 10 bases. Germline CDR1 and CDR2: MDHEN and SYDVKM. The CDR3 sequence is CASRKTLNTEAFF. CDR3 in DNA: TGTGCCAGCAGAAAGACCCTAAACACTGAAGCTTTCTTT.

This clone was detected only a few times. CDR3 sequence (DNA): TGTGCCAGCAGCTTAGTGACGGGCTCCGAGCAGTACTTC. Its protein is CASSLVTGSEQYF. This sequence joins TRBV11-2 and TRBJ2-7; D is uncertain. Per germline, CDR1 SGHAT and CDR2 FQNNGV. Trimming shortened V by 1 base and J by 6 bases, and 10 bases separated the two germline ends. This CDR3 is 13 amino acids long.

The chain uses TRBV29-1 and TRBJ2-3; TRBD2 is a possible D gene (6 bases). V dropped 6 bases and J dropped 6 bases, with 13 bases sitting between them. The CDR3 contains 12 residues. Germline V gene data show CDR1 as SQVTM and CDR2 as ANQGSEA. This CDR3 reads CSVQAAGDTQYF. CDR3 in DNA: TGCAGCGTACAGGCGGCGGGGGATACGCAGTATTTT.

About this clone itself: Given a much more abundant clone one base away, this may be a read error. The V call is TRBV7-2, the J call TRBJ2-7; D remains unclear. The V end was cut by 1 base, the J end by 3 bases, with 4 bases between. Germline CDR1 and CDR2: SGHTA and FQGNSA. The CDR3 has 12 residues. CDR3 sequence (DNA): TGTGCCAGCAGCTTAGGGTTCTACGAGCAGTACTTC. This codes for CASSLGFYEQYF. Drawing the rest from reference TRBV7-2 and TRBJ2-7, the complete variable domain is GAGVSQSPSNKVTEKGKDVELRCDPISGHTALYWYRQSLGQGLEFLIYFQGNSAPDKSGLPSDRFSAERTGGSVSTLTIQRTQQEDSAVYLCASSLGFYEQYFGPGTRLTVT.

The rearrangement joins TRBV30 to TRBJ1-1; no definite D call. The CDR3 contains 13 residues. Trimming pared 0 bases from V and 5 bases from J, leaving 10 bases between. The V gene's germline CDR1 is GTSNPN and CDR2 SVGIG (reference sequence). CDR3 residues: CAWSVSESTEAFF. The CDR3 nucleotides are TGTGCCTGGAGTGTTTCTGAGAGTACTGAAGCTTTCTTT.

This chain connects TRBV5-1 to TRBJ2-5, with D hard to call. The CDR3 extends over 14 amino acids. The V end lost 1 base, the J end lost 0 bases, and 7 bases lay between the germline ends. Germline loops: CDR1 SGHRS, CDR2 YFSETQ. CDR3 region: CASSLRPDQETQYF. The CDR3 nucleotides are TGCGCCAGCAGCTTGAGACCAGACCAAGAGACCCAGTACTTC.

The chain links TRBV19 to TRBJ2-5; TRBD2 aligns across 14 bases. V was clipped by 9 bases and J by 5 bases; unmatched bases: 5. CDR1 and CDR2 (germline): LNHDA, SQIVND (reference sequence). The CDR3 is made up of 14 amino acids. The CDR3 DNA sequence: TGTGCCAGCGGACTAGCGGGAGGATTCGAGACCCAGTACTTC. Amino acid sequence: CASGLAGGFETQYF.

The chain is built from TRBV2 and TRBJ2-3; 9 bases align to TRBD2. Trimming at V came to 6 bases and at J to 4 bases, leaving 5 bases not matched to a gene. Germline V lookup: CDR1 SNHLY, CDR2 FYNNEI. The CDR3 sequence is 14 residues long. The CDR3 here is CASRTGLASDTQYF. In DNA form, the CDR3 reads TGTGCCAGCAGAACGGGACTAGCATCAGATACGCAGTATTTT.